This TCR beta chain came from a study of blood T cell repertoires in COVID-19. Study-level background: Specimens from acute and convalescent COVID-19 originated in the United States, Italy and Spain. Sources were T cells, B-cell-depleted T cells, or PBMCs; the material itself was cDNA or gDNA.

This clone was detected a few times. Original processing methods: Estimation of nucleated cell counts was performed using reference gene primer amplification. Repertoires were generated with immunoSEQ multiplex PCR, while TCRdb's copy carries only in-frame clones and drops some. D and trimming were read from the DNA, whereas the V and J calls and clone size are those reported in that table. The sample comprises 55,000 to 65,000 clones, 79% of which are singletons, and roughly 3.2% rests with the top ten. Sequencing was done on a sample of peripheral blood. This sequence was found in a man aged 60 to 75 with acute or convalescent COVID-19.

Written as DNA, the CDR3 is TGCGCCAGCAGCTGGGGTAGCGGGGGCCAAGAGACCCAGTACTTC. Amino acid sequence: CASSWGSGGQETQYF. The V gene is TRBV5-1, the J gene TRBJ2-5; 9 positions match TRBD2. Trimming cost V 3 bases and J 1 base; bases outside gene matches: 4. From germline, CDR1 is SGHRS and CDR2 YFSETQ. The CDR3 loop spans 15 amino acids.